This T cell receptor beta chain was identified during a study of shared clonotypes between healthy human individuals. Study at large: Samples came from two female and a few male donors aged 18 to 49.

CDR3 length: 16 residues. Per germline, CDR1 SEHNR and CDR2 FQNEAQ (reference sequence). V was trimmed by 4 bases and J by 3 bases, leaving 19 bases between them. As concerns this clone: The target antigen is unknown.

Study-wide results and caveats: Clonotype sharing among donors likely depends on sequencing depth. Generation probability values for non-shared clonotypes were lower than those for clonotypes shared by all four donors.

Deep-level assay runs were performed. Here immunoSEQ multiplex PCR was the method, and the copy in TCRdb shows in-frame clones only, minus some. The table shows some 2,500,000 clones, with under 95% occurring only once. This chain joins TRBV7-9 and TRBJ2-7; possibly TRBD2 for D (6 bases). This TCR derives from a man aged 18 to 29 in good health. Some clones in this sample may be carry-over from other donors' samples. The material sequenced was naive CD4+ T cells from PBMCs. Subset here: CD45RA+ positively selected. CDR3 DNA: TGTGCCAGCAGCTCCGGGATAGCGGAAGGAAGCTACGAGCAGTACTTC. This sequence encodes CASSSGIAEGSYEQYF.